This T cell receptor (beta chain) was retrieved from a study of blood T cell repertoires in COVID-19 (TCRdb year 2020). Looking at the study overall: Collaborator samples came from the United States, Italy and Spain and covered acute and convalescent phases of COVID-19. Nearly every sample came with metadata listing a de-identified subject ID, COVID-19 status, age in years and sex. The repertoires were released in a freely available public database meant as a resource for research on the immune response to SARS-CoV-2. Subjects who had been exposed to COVID-19, were actively infected with it, or had recovered from it provided the deeply sampled blood TCRbeta repertoires that made up the dataset. HLA class I and class II types, where available, came from metadata supplied by the sample provider rather than from assay-based typing. The samples were drawn from two sources: the first 160 participants of the ongoing ImmuneRACE study, and about 1,300 subjects contributed by 6 global collaborators. The material from the prospective study consisted of cDNA or gDNA derived from T cells, B-cell-depleted T cells, or PBMCs. The research as a whole found: The quantity of clinical and demographic metadata differed by source and by participant and was supplied without curation.

One collaborating source in Seattle enrolled patients during active infection and followed them longitudinally through the course of disease. Whole blood was collected in K2EDTA tubes by collaborating institutions according to the institutions' own protocols. For TCRbeta analysis, collaborator samples were shipped as frozen whole blood, as isolated PBMCs, or as DNA extracted from either sample type. TCRbeta CDR3 regions were amplified from genomic DNA by means of the immunoSEQ Assay, a bias-controlled multiplex PCR. The published analysis was carried out like this. Nucleated cell counts per sample were estimated from amplification of reference gene primers within the assay. To quantify the absolute abundance of each unique TCRbeta CDR3 rearrangement, sequence reads were collapsed and filtered. For each sample, productive Simpson clonality was calculated by taking the square root of Simpson's diversity index across productive rearrangements. TCRdb carries this immuneACCESS record with in-frame sequences only. Its versions omit some clonotypes, under half of them owing to an unresolved V gene in the studies checked, with the rest unexplained. V and J calls and clone size are as listed in that table; D and trimming were resolved from the DNA. Within this sample are some 190,000 clones, with roughly 76% of them counted one time only. The ten top clones hold about 10% of the sample.

In regard to this clone: Its antigen has not been determined. The input lacks base qualities; no much larger clone sits a single base away.

The CDR3, cysteine through phenylalanine, is 13 amino acids long. Left in the record is the CDR3 DNA by itself, 39 bases read in frame from the first base. CDR1 and CDR2 are drawn from the germline V gene (reference sequence): LGHDT, YNNKEL. At the junction V is shortened by 4 bases and J by 1 base, with 7 bases in between. This TCR derives from a woman between 35 and 50 years old with COVID-19, enrolled during active disease. The sequence joins TRBV3-1 (or the pseudogene TRBV3-2) to TRBJ1-1; no D gene can be assigned with confidence. Specimen: peripheral blood. The DNA sequence is given as TGTGCCAGCAGCCTTGGAGGGAACACTGAAGCTTTCTTT. This is translated as CASSLGGNTEAFF.